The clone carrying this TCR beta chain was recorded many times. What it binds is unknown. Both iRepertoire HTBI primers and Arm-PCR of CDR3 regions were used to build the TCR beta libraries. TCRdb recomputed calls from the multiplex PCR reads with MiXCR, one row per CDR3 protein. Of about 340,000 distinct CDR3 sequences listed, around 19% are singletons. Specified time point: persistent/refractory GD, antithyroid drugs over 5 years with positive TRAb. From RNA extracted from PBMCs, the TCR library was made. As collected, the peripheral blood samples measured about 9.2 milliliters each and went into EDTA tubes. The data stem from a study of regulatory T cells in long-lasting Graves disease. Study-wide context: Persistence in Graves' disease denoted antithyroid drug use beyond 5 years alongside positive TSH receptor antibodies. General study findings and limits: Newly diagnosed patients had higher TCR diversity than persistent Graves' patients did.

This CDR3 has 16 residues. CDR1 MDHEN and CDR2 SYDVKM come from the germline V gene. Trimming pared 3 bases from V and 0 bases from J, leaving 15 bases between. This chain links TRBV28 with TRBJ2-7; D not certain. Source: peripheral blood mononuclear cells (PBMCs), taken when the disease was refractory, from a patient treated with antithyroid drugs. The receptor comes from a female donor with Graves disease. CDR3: CASSLAGASLSYEQYF. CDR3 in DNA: TGTGCCAGCAGTTTGGCAGGTGCGTCCCTCTCCTACGAGCAGTACTTC.